These 14 T cell receptor beta chains were all obtained from the same sample, sequenced in a study of vaccination effects on CD4 cells after COVID-19. Here immunoSEQ multiplex PCR was the method, and the copy in TCRdb shows in-frame clones only, minus some. Among more than 13,000 clones listed, about 74% were seen once. Their antigens are not known. Peptide-pool stimulation followed by sequencing identified expanded antigen-specific CD4+ clonotypes in the ViraFEST assay. Having been cultured for approximately ten days, the cells underwent CD4+ T cell isolation. Two doses of either BNT162b2 or mRNA-1273 were given to each participant. The specimen was CD4+ T cells from PBMCs cultured with HCoV-NL63 spike peptides, collected after COVID-19 vaccination. Receptors were obtained from a human donor who received a COVID-19 vaccine.

This sequence joins TRBV18 and TRBJ2-7, with D perhaps TRBD1 (5 bases). Germline V gene data show CDR1 as KGHSH and CDR2 as LQKENI. The CDR3 totals 14 residues. The V and J ends lost 2 bases and 3 bases respectively, with 11 bases between them. CDR3 nucleotides: TGTGCCAGCTCACCAAGGGGATCAGTCTACGAGCAGTACTTC. Protein product: CASSPRGSVYEQYF.

The rearrangement uses TRBV6-5 and TRBJ1-5; tentatively, D is TRBD1 (6 bases). From germline, CDR1 is MNHEY and CDR2 SVGAGI. The length of the CDR3 is 13 residues. V lost 2 bases to trimming and J lost 5 bases, with 7 bases between them. CDR3 in DNA: TGTGCCAGCAGTTACAGGGGGTATCAGCCCCAGCATTTT. It encodes CASSYRGYQPQHF.

CDR3 bases: TGTGCCACCAGACTCGACAGGGTCGGCTACGAGCAGTACTTC. It translates to CATRLDRVGYEQYF. The chain links TRBV7-2 to TRBJ2-7; 7 bases are shared with TRBD1. Germline V gives CDR1 SGHTA, CDR2 FQGNSA. The CDR3 has 14 amino acids. With 10 bases clipped from V and 3 bases from J, the junction kept 12 bases outside the gene matches.

This chain uses TRBV6-2 or TRBV6-3 with TRBJ1-4, with 8 bases lining up with TRBD1. The V and J ends lost 6 bases and 6 bases, in that order; junction bases with no gene match: 9. Germline CDR1 reads MNHEY; CDR2 reads SVGEGT. The CDR3 has 15 amino acids. The CDR3 nucleotides read TGTGCCAGCAGCCCGCCAGGGGGCCGGTATGAAAAACTGTTTTTT. It yields the protein CASSPPGGRYEKLFF.

This clone has only one observation. CDR3 nucleotide sequence: TGTGCCAGCAGTTACTCGTTCGGGAGGTATGGCTACACCTTC. It encodes CASSYSFGRYGYTF. V usage is TRBV6-5 and J usage is TRBJ1-2; D not resolved. Germline values: CDR1 MNHEY, CDR2 SVGAGI. This CDR3 has 14 residues. Trimming shortened V by 0 bases and J by 5 bases, and 10 bases separated the two germline ends.

In its sample, this clone was seen a few times. V is TRBV27 and J is TRBJ2-7; 11 positions match TRBD2. V shed 1 base and J 4 bases; nucleotides not matched to a gene: 3. Germline CDR1 MNHEY, CDR2 SMNVEV (reference sequence). The CDR3 totals 15 residues. Here the CDR3 DNA reads TGTGCCAGCAGTTTATTAGCGGGAGGGCTGTACGAGCAGTACTTC. Protein: CASSLLAGGLYEQYF.

The chain recombines TRBV7-9 with TRBJ2-2; D is unclear. Germline V CDR1 and CDR2: SEHNR, FQNEAQ (reference sequence). The CDR3 totals 16 residues. Trimming took 6 bases from V and 0 from J, leaving 14 bases between them. The CDR3 DNA reads as TGTGCCAGCAGGTATTCAGGACGCGCGAACACCGGGGAGCTGTTTTTT. Protein product: CASRYSGRANTGELFF.

There are a few counts of this clone. This chain connects TRBV9 to TRBJ2-1; 8 bases are a match to TRBD1. V was clipped by 4 bases and J by 7 bases; unmatched bases: 10. Germline V gives CDR1 SGDLS, CDR2 YYNGEE. CDR3 length: 15 residues. CDR3 coding DNA: TGTGCCAGCAGCCCCCGACAGGGGCTTAGAAATGAGCAGTTCTTC. Translated: CASSPRQGLRNEQFF.

The chain recombines TRBV10-3 with TRBJ2-7; 13 bases are a match to TRBD2. The CDR3 has 15 residues. CDR1 ENHRY and CDR2 SYGVKD come from the germline V gene. The ends lost 10 bases at V and 0 bases at J; junction bases unmatched: 6. The CDR3: CATGLAGAYSYEQYF. For the CDR3, the DNA is TGTGCCACCGGACTAGCGGGGGCTTACTCCTACGAGCAGTACTTC.

V usage is TRBV6-5 and J usage is TRBJ2-5; possible D gene TRBD1, 5 bases. CDR3 size: 13 residues. CDR1 and CDR2 (germline): MNHEY, SVGAGI. Trimming took 8 bases from V and 7 from J, leaving 17 bases between them. CDR3: CASGRETLGTQYF. CDR3 DNA sequence: TGTGCCAGCGGCAGGGAAACTCTGGGGACCCAGTACTTC.

V gene TRBV28 combines with J gene TRBJ1-2; D perhaps matches TRBD1 (5 bases). Trimming took off 5 bases at V and 8 bases at J, with 15 bases between the two ends. Germline-derived CDR1 and CDR2 are MDHEN and SYDVKM. The CDR3 contains 13 residues. CDR3 coding DNA: TGTGCCAGCAGTGCCTCCAGGGTACGGGGCTACACCTTC. It is translated as CASSASRVRGYTF.

In DNA form, the CDR3 reads TGTGCCAGCAGCCGCATTGCGGGGGACCAAGAGACCCAGTACTTC. It yields the protein CASSRIAGDQETQYF. This rearrangement joins TRBV7-3 to TRBJ2-5; 7 bases are a match to TRBD2. Germline V gene data show CDR1 as SGHTA and CDR2 as FQGTGA. Losses at the gene ends were 5 bases for V and 0 bases for J; bases not matched to a gene: 6. The CDR3 contains 15 residues.

The gene calls are TRBV28 and TRBJ1-1; TRBD1 might be the D (5 bases). CDR1 MDHEN and CDR2 SYDVKM come from the germline V gene. The CDR3 runs to 14 residues. V shed 5 bases and J shed 8 bases, with 18 bases lying between them. The CDR3 is CASSRGELSSEAFF. CDR3 in DNA: TGTGCCAGCAGTCGGGGGGAGCTTTCTTCCGAAGCTTTCTTT.

The V gene is TRBV14, the J gene TRBJ1-1; D perhaps matches TRBD1 (5 bases). Germline V gives CDR1 SGHDN, CDR2 FVKESK. There are 14 residues in the CDR3. V lost 0 bases to trimming and J lost 7 bases, with 12 bases between them. DNA for the CDR3: TGTGCCAGCAGCCAAGATTGGGGCACCAATGAAGCTTTCTTT. Protein: CASSQDWGTNEAFF.